This is a list of T cell receptor beta chains from one sample in a study of OX40 agonist ivuxolimab in advanced cancers. Produced via immunoSEQ multiplex PCR; TCRdb's table is partial and in-frame only. This sample yields over 9,000 clones, of which 66% are seen a single time; around 26% belongs to the top ten. This specimen consisted of CD4+ or CD8+ T cells sorted from blood, obtained in a trial of the OX40 agonist ivuxolimab. The source is an adult with an advanced solid tumor such as melanoma, head and neck, liver or kidney cancer. Each CDR3 is given with its conserved first and last residue. The order of the fields is V gene, D gene, J gene, clone size, CDR3 DNA, CDR3 protein. The D gene is left open where the match is weak. Only part of the rows carry a size: once, few, many, or a class if the clone is expanded.

TRBV7-3,TRBD2,TRBJ2-1,NA,TGTGCCAGCAGCCCACTAGCGGGGGAGACCTACAATGAGCAGTTCTTC,CASSPLAGETYNEQFF
TRBV2,TRBD1,TRBJ2-5,once,TGTGCCAGCGGATGGCCCCGACAGGGGGCAAGAGAGACCCAGTACTTC,CASGWPRQGARETQYF
TRBV9,TRBD1,TRBJ2-1,NA,TGTGCCAGCAGCCCGAGACCGACAGGGGCGCATGAGCAGTTCTTC,CASSPRPTGAHEQFF
TRBV27,TRBD1,TRBJ2-1,NA,TGTGCCAGCAGCACCGGGACAGGGCCCTACAATGAGCAGTTCTTC,CASSTGTGPYNEQFF
TRBV9,NA,TRBJ1-2,NA,TGTGCCAGCAGCGTAGACCACAGTCCCGAACCCAACTATGGCTACACCTTC,CASSVDHSPEPNYGYTF
TRBV6-5,NA,TRBJ1-2,NA,TGTGCCAGCAGTGCGGACAGCTATGGCTACACCTTC,CASSADSYGYTF
TRBV5-1,NA,TRBJ1-1,few,TGCGCCAGCAGGCCGGACGGGAGCATGAACACTGAAGCTTTCTTT,CASRPDGSMNTEAFF
TRBV7-8,NA,TRBJ2-6,NA,TGTGCCAGCAGCTTAGCCGGCGCTGGGTCTGGGGCCAACGTCCTGACTTTC,CASSLAGAGSGANVLTF
TRBV5-1,NA,TRBJ1-1,NA,TGCGCCAGCAGCTGGGACGGGCCGGCCACTGAAGCTTTCTTT,CASSWDGPATEAFF
TRBV4-2,NA,TRBJ2-1,few,TGTGCCAGCAGCCAGCACAATGAGCAGTTCTTC,CASSQHNEQFF
TRBV25-1,NA,TRBJ1-1,medium-sized,TGTGCCAGCAGGGTAGGGGGGGGCACTGAAGCTTTCTTT,CASRVGGGTEAFF
TRBV9,NA,TRBJ2-1,NA,TGTGCCAGCAGCGTATACGGGGGAGAGGGCTTACTGGATGAGCAGTTCTTC,CASSVYGGEGLLDEQFF
TRBV21-1,NA,TRBJ2-7,NA,TGTGCCAGCAGCGGGTGGACAGGGGTAATCTCCTACGAGCAGTACTTC,CASSGWTGVISYEQYF
TRBV7-3,TRBD2,TRBJ2-1,NA,TGTGCCAGCAGCTTAGGGCGGGAGGGCCGTCATGAGCAGTTCTTC,CASSLGREGRHEQFF
TRBV7-3,NA,TRBJ2-3,NA,TGTGCCAGCAGCTTATGGCCCAGCACAGATACGCAGTATTTT,CASSLWPSTDTQYF
TRBV6-5,NA,TRBJ1-6,NA,TGTGCCAGCAGTTACAAAGGTTATAATTCACCCCTCCACTTT,CASSYKGYNSPLHF
TRBV6-1,TRBD2,TRBJ2-7,NA,TGTGCCAGCAGTGGGCTAGCGGGGGAGCAGTACTTC,CASSGLAGEQYF
TRBV7-7,NA,TRBJ1-3,NA,TGTGCTAGCACCGAGGCCTCCATTTTCACCCCTGGAAACACCATATATTTT,CASTEASIFTPGNTIYF
TRBV28,TRBD1,TRBJ2-3,NA,TGTGCCAGCAGGGCCAGGGGGTACGATACGCAGTATTTT,CASRARGYDTQYF
TRBV19,NA,TRBJ1-6,NA,TGTGCCAGTGGGGTAATGGACGGTCCTAATTCACCCCTCCACTTT,CASGVMDGPNSPLHF
TRBV28,NA,TRBJ2-7,NA,TGTGCCAGCAGTGATGGGACGGAGTACGAGCAGTACTTC,CASSDGTEYEQYF
TRBV5-1,NA,TRBJ2-7,medium-sized,TGCGCCAGCAGCCATTACCAAGAGCAGTACTTC,CASSHYQEQYF
TRBV11-1,TRBD1,TRBJ2-2,few,TGTGCCAGCAGCGGCACCTCCGGGACAGGGGACACCGGGGAGCTGTTTTTT,CASSGTSGTGDTGELFF
TRBV13,TRBD2,TRBJ2-2,NA,TGTGCCAGCACCGGACTAGCGGGGGGCCACACCGGGGAGCTGTTTTTT,CASTGLAGGHTGELFF
TRBV7-8,NA,TRBJ1-2,few,TGTGCCAGCAGCTTAGCGCTAGGGGACCCCTATGGCTACACCTTC,CASSLALGDPYGYTF
TRBV5-1,NA,TRBJ2-7,once,TGCGCCAGCAGCCCCGGAGGAGGGGGCTACGAGCAGTACTTC,CASSPGGGGYEQYF
TRBV7-8,NA,TRBJ2-7,NA,TGTGCCAGCAGCCCAGGCTGGGCTAGTAGCCACGAGCAGTACTTC,CASSPGWASSHEQYF
TRBV5-6,TRBD2,TRBJ2-3,medium-sized,TGTGCCAGCAGCCCGGGGACGGGGGGTTGGTCAGATACGCAGTATTTT,CASSPGTGGWSDTQYF
TRBV9,TRBD1,TRBJ2-1,few,TGTGCCAGCAGCGTACCGGGACAGGGGGCCACACTCAATGAGCAGTTCTTC,CASSVPGQGATLNEQFF
TRBV28,NA,TRBJ2-4,few,TGTGCCAGCAGTTCACCCGACAGGCTAGCCAAAAACATTCAGTACTTC,CASSSPDRLAKNIQYF
TRBV7-8,NA,TRBJ2-7,once,TGTGCCAGCAGCCCCGAGGTATGGGACGAGCAGTACTTC,CASSPEVWDEQYF
TRBV5-6,NA,TRBJ1-1,NA,TGTGCCAGCAGCCCTGGGGGGCTGAACACTGAAGCTTTCTTT,CASSPGGLNTEAFF
TRBV28,NA,TRBJ2-3,once,TGTGCCAGCAGTGACAGCGGAAGCACAGATACGCAGTATTTT,CASSDSGSTDTQYF
TRBV28,NA,TRBJ2-7,NA,TGTGCCAGCAGGGGACAAGCGATGAACGAGCAGTACTTC,CASRGQAMNEQYF
TRBV28,NA,TRBJ2-6,NA,TGTGCCAGTAGTTTGATCGTCTCTGGGGCCAACGTCCTGACTTTC,CASSLIVSGANVLTF
TRBV28,NA,TRBJ2-1,NA,TGTGCCAGCAACGCGCGCTCCTACAATGAGCAGTTCTTC,CASNARSYNEQFF
TRBV7-2,NA,TRBJ1-1,NA,TGTGCCAGCAGCTCAAACACGAAGGGAGGTAACACTGAAGCTTTCTTT,CASSSNTKGGNTEAFF
TRBV2,NA,TRBJ2-1,few,TGTGCCACCAAGACACCGTACAATGAGCAGTTCTTC,CATKTPYNEQFF
TRBV6-4,NA,TRBJ2-3,NA,TGTGCCAGCAGTGACTCTACGGGGGGCGGCACAGATACGCAGTATTTT,CASSDSTGGGTDTQYF
TRBV5-1,NA,TRBJ1-4,NA,TGCGCCAGCAGCCTTTGGACAGCAACTAATGAAAAACTGTTTTTT,CASSLWTATNEKLFF
TRBV6-5,TRBD1,TRBJ2-3,NA,TGTGCCAGCAGTCCGAGACAGGGCGGGACAGATACGCAGTATTTT,CASSPRQGGTDTQYF
TRBV7-9,TRBD1,TRBJ2-7,NA,TGTGCCAGCAGCCTGGGGACAGGGGTGGCCGAGCAGTACTTC,CASSLGTGVAEQYF
TRBV6-5,NA,TRBJ2-7,NA,TGTGCCAGCAGTTACGGACCAACCTACGAGCAGTACTTC,CASSYGPTYEQYF
TRBV7-2,NA,TRBJ2-7,NA,TGTGCCAGCAGCCCCCACCGCCCGCAGGAGCAGTACTTC,CASSPHRPQEQYF
TRBV5-5,TRBD2,TRBJ2-2,NA,TGTGCCAGCAGCTTCCGGGGGGATGGTACCGGGGAGCTGTTTTTT,CASSFRGDGTGELFF
TRBV4-1,NA,TRBJ1-2,few,TGCGCCAGCAGCCCTCCGGGACAAATAAACTATGGCTACACCTTC,CASSPPGQINYGYTF
TRBV7-8,TRBD2,TRBJ2-7,NA,TGTGCCAGCAGCTTTGGGACTAGCGGCTACGAGCAGTACTTC,CASSFGTSGYEQYF
TRBV7-8,TRBD1,TRBJ1-5,NA,TGTGCCAGCAGCCCGGACAGGTTTGGTGGCAATCAGCCCCAGCATTTT,CASSPDRFGGNQPQHF
TRBV7-4,NA,TRBJ1-5,NA,TGTGCCAGCAGCTTAGTTGGTCACAATCAGCCCCAGCATTTT,CASSLVGHNQPQHF